These T cell receptor beta chains were read from a single sample in a study of cytomegalovirus exposure and HLA in healthy donors. The assay was immunoSEQ multiplex PCR, and TCRdb's table has in-frame clones only and misses some. The top ten clones hold less than 1% of a sample with under 200,000 clones, about 82% of them seen once. The source material was PBMCs. These receptors originate from a female donor in good health and CMV-seronegative. Both conserved end residues are part of each CDR3. The D gene is left open where the match is weak. The size entry is marked missing in some rows and otherwise reads once, few, many or a size class.

clone size	CDR3 length	J gene	D gene	V gene	CDR3 protein	CDR3 DNA
.	13	TRBJ1-2	TRBD1	TRBV7-9	CASSYSGGSGYTF	TGTGCCAGCAGCTATTCAGGGGGAAGCGGCTACACCTTC
.	15	TRBJ1-6	.	TRBV27	CASSPTTGSNSPLHF	TGTGCCAGCAGTCCCACAACGGGGTCTAATTCACCCCTCCACTTT
.	15	TRBJ2-7	TRBD1	TRBV7-2	CASSLSAGGLYEQYF	TGTGCCAGCAGCTTAAGCGCAGGGGGCCTTTACGAGCAGTACTTC
few	13	TRBJ2-7	TRBD1	TRBV19	CASSGTGTLQKYF	TGTGCCAGTAGTGGGACAGGGACTCTGCAAAAGTACTTC
.	17	TRBJ2-5	TRBD2	TRBV5-4	CASSRRSGLFNTETQYF	TGTGCCAGCAGCCGTCGTAGCGGGCTTTTTAACACGGAGACCCAGTACTTC
.	10	TRBJ2-1	.	TRBV2	CASRGVFPFF	TGTGCCAGCAGAGGGGTCTTCCCGTTCTTC
.	14	TRBJ1-6	.	TRBV7-3	CASSFQGIGSPLHF	TGTGCCAGCAGCTTCCAGGGAATAGGTTCACCCCTCCACTTT
.	15	TRBJ2-1	.	TRBV5-6	CASSPITGSYNEQFF	TGTGCCAGCAGCCCCATTACGGGGTCCTACAATGAGCAGTTCTTC
few	13	TRBJ1-2	.	TRBV2	CASSRGADYGYTF	TGTGCCAGCTCCAGGGGCGCCGACTATGGCTACACCTTC
.	16	TRBJ2-4	TRBD1	TRBV19	CASSIWGTEAKNIQYF	TGTGCCAGTAGTATATGGGGGACAGAAGCCAAAAACATTCAGTACTTC
.	14	TRBJ2-7	TRBD1	TRBV6-1	CASSGDRASFQGYF	TGTGCCAGCAGTGGGGACAGGGCGAGCTTTCAGGGGTACTTC
few	14	TRBJ2-7	.	TRBV7-9	CASSWGSQGGEQYF	TGTGCCAGCAGTTGGGGGAGTCAGGGGGGCGAGCAGTACTTC
.	14	TRBJ1-1	.	TRBV11-1	CASNAGELGTEAFF	TGTGCCAGCAATGCCGGGGAGTTGGGCACTGAAGCTTTCTTT
.	16	TRBJ2-3	TRBD1	TRBV7-9	CASSTLGQGVADTQYF	TGTGCCAGCAGCACCCTAGGACAGGGGGTTGCAGATACGCAGTATTTT
.	15	TRBJ1-2	.	TRBV7-2	CASSSLKGVNYGYTF	TGTGCCAGCAGCTCCCTCAAAGGGGTTAACTATGGCTACACCTTC
.	14	TRBJ2-7	.	TRBV7-9	CASSFPGDRSGQYF	TGTGCCAGCAGTTTCCCCGGAGACAGGTCCGGGCAGTACTTC
few	13	TRBJ1-2	.	TRBV6-4	CASSDQPGYGYTF	TGTGCCAGCAGTGACCAGCCGGGCTATGGCTACACCTTC
.	15	TRBJ2-5	TRBD1	TRBV10-3	CAIRGQGSPKETQYF	TGTGCCATCAGGGGACAGGGGTCACCGAAAGAGACCCAGTACTTC
.	15	TRBJ2-2	.	TRBV7-2	CASSLAGTPTGELFF	TGTGCCAGCAGCTTAGCAGGGACACCCACCGGGGAGCTGTTTTTT
.	14	TRBJ2-7	TRBD1	TRBV30	CAWSVDRGRNEQYF	TGTGCCTGGAGTGTTGACAGGGGGAGGAACGAGCAGTACTTC
.	15	TRBJ2-7	TRBD2	TRBV5-4	CASSSGLAGTYEQYF	TGTGCCAGCAGCTCAGGACTAGCGGGAACCTACGAGCAGTACTTC
.	16	TRBJ2-3	.	TRBV25-1	CASSEGGQGSTDTQYF	TGTGCCAGCAGTGAGGGTGGGCAGGGTAGCACAGATACGCAGTATTTT
.	15	TRBJ2-1	.	TRBV28	CASSLSPGSSGEQFF	TGTGCCAGCAGTTTAAGTCCAGGGTCGTCGGGTGAGCAGTTCTTC
.	13	TRBJ2-5	TRBD1	TRBV28	CASGQGAGETQYF	TGTGCCAGCGGACAGGGGGCGGGGGAGACCCAGTACTTC